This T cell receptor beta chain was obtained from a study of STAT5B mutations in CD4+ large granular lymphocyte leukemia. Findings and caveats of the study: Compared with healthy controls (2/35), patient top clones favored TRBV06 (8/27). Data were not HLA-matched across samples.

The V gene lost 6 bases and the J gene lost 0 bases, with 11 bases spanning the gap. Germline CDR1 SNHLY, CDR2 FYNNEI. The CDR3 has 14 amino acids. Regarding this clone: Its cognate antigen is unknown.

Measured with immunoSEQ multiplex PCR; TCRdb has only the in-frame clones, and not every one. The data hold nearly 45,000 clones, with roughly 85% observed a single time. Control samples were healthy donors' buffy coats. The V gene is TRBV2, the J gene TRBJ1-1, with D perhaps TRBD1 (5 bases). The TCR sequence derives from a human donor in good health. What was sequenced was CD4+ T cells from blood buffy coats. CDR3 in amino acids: CASRSRGLNTEAFF. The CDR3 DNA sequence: TGTGCCAGCAGGTCGCGGGGGTTGAACACTGAAGCTTTCTTT.